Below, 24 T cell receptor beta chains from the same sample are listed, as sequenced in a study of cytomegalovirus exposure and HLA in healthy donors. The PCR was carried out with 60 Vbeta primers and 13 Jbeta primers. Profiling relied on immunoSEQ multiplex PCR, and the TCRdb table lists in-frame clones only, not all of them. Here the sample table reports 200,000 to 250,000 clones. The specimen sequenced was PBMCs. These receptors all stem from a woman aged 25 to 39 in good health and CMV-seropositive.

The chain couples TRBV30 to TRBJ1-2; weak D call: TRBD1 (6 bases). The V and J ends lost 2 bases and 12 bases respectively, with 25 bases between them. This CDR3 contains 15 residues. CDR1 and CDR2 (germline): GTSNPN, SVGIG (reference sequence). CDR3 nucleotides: TGTGCCTGGAGTAAAGAGCAGGGGATTGGCCAAGAGGACACCTTC. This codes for CAWSKEQGIGQEDTF.

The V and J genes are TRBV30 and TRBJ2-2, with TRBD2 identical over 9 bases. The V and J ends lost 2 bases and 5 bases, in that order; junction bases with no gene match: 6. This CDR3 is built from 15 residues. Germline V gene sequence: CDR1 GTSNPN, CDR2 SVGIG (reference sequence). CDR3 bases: TGTGCCTGGAGTCGGGTAGCGGGAGTTACCGGGGAGCTGTTTTTT. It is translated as CAWSRVAGVTGELFF. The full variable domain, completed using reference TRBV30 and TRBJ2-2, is SQTIHQWPATLVQPVGSPLSLECTVEGTSNPNLYWYRQAAGRGLQLLFYSVGIGQISSEVPQNLSASRPQDRQFILSSKKLLLSDSGFYLCAWSRVAGVTGELFFGEGSRLTVL.

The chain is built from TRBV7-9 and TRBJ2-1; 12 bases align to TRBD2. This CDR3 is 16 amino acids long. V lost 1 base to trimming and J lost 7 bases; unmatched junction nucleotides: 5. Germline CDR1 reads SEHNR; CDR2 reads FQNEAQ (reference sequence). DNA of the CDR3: TGTGCCAGCAGCTTAGGGGTCGGACTAGCGGGGAATGAGCAGTTCTTC. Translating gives CASSLGVGLAGNEQFF.

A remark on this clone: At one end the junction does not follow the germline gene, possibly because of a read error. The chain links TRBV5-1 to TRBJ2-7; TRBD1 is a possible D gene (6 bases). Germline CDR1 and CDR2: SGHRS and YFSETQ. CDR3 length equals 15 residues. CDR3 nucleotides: TGCGCCTGCAGCTCCCAGGGGCCGTGGGCAGGGGAGCAGTACTTC. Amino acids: CACSSQGPWAGEQYF.

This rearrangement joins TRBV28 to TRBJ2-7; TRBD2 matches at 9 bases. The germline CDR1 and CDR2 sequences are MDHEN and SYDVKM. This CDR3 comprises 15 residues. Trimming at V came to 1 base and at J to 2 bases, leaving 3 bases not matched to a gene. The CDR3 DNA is TGTGCCAGCAGTTTATCGATAGCGGGGGCCTACGAGCAGTACTTC. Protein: CASSLSIAGAYEQYF.

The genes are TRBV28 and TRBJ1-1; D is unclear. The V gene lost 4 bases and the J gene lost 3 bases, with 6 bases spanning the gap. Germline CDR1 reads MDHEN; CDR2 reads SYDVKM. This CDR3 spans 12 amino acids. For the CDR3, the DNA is TGTGCCAGCAGTTACGGGGACACTGAAGCTTTCTTT. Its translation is CASSYGDTEAFF.

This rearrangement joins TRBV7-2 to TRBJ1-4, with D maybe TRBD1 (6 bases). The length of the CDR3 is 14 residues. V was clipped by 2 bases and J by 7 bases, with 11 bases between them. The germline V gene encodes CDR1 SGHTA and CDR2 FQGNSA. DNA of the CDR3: TGTGCCAGCAGCTTATCAGGGGCCGGTGAAAAACTGTTTTTT. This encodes CASSLSGAGEKLFF.

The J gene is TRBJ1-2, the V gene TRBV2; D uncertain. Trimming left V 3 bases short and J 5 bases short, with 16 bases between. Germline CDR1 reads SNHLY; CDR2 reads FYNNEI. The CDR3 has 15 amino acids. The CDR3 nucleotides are TGTGCCAGCAGTGATCTCCTTTGGGCAGAGTATGGCTACACCTTC. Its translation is CASSDLLWAEYGYTF.

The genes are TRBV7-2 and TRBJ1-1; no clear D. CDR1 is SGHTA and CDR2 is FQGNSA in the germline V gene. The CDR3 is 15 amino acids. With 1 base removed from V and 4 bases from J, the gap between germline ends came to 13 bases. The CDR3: CASSLVPESPTEAFF. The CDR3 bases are TGTGCCAGCAGCTTAGTTCCCGAGTCCCCCACTGAAGCTTTCTTT.

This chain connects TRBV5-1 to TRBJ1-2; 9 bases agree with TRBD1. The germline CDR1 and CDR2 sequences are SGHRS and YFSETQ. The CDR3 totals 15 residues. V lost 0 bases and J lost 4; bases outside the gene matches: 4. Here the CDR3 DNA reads TGCGCCAGCAGCTTGGGACAGGGGGGGTCCTATGGCTACACCTTC. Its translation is CASSLGQGGSYGYTF.

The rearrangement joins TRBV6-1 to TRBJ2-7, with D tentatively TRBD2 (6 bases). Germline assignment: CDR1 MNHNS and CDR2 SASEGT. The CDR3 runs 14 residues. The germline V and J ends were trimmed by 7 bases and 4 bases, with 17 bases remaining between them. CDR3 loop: CASMSSRGTYEQYF. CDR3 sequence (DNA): TGTGCCAGCATGTCCTCTCGGGGGACTTACGAGCAGTACTTC.

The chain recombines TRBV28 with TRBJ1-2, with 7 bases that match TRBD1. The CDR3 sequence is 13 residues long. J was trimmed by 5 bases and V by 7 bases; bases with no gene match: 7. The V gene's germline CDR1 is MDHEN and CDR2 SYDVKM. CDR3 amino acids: CASTRTGPYGYTF. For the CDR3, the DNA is TGTGCCAGCACTCGGACAGGCCCTTATGGCTACACCTTC.

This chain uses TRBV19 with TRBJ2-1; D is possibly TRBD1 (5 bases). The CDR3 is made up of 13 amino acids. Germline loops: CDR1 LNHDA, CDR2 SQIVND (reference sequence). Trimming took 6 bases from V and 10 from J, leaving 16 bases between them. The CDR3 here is CASRGRAVGEQFF. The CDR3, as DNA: TGTGCCAGTAGGGGCAGGGCGGTCGGGGAGCAGTTCTTC.

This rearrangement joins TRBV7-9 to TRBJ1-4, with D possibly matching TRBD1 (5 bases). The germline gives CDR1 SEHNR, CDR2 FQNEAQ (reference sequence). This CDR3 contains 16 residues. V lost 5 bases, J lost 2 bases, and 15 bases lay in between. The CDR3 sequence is CASSPRGHFTNEKLFF. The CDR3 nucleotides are TGTGCCAGCAGCCCCCGTGGACATTTCACTAATGAAAAACTGTTTTTT.

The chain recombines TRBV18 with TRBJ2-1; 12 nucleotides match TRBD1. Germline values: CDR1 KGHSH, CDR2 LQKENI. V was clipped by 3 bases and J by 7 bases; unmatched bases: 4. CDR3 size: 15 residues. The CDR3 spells CASSPGTGGGNEQFF. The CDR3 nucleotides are TGTGCCAGCTCACCTGGGACAGGGGGCGGGAATGAGCAGTTCTTC.

The CDR3, as DNA: TGTGCCAGCTCACCACGCAGGGCAGATACGCAGTATTTT. Translation gives CASSPRRADTQYF. V is TRBV18 and J is TRBJ2-3; possibly TRBD1 for D (5 bases). V shed 1 base and J shed 4 bases, with 6 bases lying between them. Germline CDR1 KGHSH, CDR2 LQKENI. CDR3 length equals 13 residues. Together with reference TRBV18 and TRBJ2-3, the CDR3 gives the full variable domain: NAGVMQNPRHLVRRRGQEARLRCSPMKGHSHVYWYRQLPEEGLKFMVYLQKENIIDESGMPKERFSAEFPKEGPSILRIQQVVRGDSAAYFCASSPRRADTQYFGPGTRLTVL.

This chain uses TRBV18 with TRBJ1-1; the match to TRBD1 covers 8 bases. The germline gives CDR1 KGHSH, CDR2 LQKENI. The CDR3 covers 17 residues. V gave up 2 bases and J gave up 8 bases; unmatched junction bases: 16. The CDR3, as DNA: TGTGCCAGCTCACCAACCGATTTTGGACAGGGCGCAAGGGAAGCTTTCTTT. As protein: CASSPTDFGQGAREAFF.

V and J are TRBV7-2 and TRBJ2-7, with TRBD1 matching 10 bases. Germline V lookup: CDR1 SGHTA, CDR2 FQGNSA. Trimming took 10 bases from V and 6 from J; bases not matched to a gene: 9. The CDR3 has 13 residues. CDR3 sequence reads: CATSWDRGSEQYF. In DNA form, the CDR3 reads TGTGCCACCTCCTGGGACAGGGGCTCCGAGCAGTACTTC.

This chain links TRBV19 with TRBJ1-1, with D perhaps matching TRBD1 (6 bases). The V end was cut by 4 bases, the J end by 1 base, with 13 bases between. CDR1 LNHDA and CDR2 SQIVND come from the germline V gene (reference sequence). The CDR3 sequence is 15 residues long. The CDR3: CASSKNRDGNTEAFF. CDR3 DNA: TGTGCCAGTAGTAAAAACAGGGACGGGAACACTGAAGCTTTCTTT.

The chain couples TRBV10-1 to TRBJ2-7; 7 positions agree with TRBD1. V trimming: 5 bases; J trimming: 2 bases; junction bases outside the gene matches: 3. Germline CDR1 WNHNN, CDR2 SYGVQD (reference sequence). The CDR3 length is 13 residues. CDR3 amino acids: CASSPGQTYEQYF. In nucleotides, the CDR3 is TGCGCCAGCAGTCCGGGACAGACCTACGAGCAGTACTTC.

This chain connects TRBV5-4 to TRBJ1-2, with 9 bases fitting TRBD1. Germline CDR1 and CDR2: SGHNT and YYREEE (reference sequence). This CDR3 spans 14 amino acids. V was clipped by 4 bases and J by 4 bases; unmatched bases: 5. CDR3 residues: CASSPSQGAYGYTF. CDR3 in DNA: TGTGCCAGCAGCCCCTCACAGGGGGCCTATGGCTACACCTTC. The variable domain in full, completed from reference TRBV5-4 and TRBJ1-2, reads ETGVTQSPTHLIKTRGQQVTLRCSSQSGHNTVSWYQQALGQGPQFIFQYYREEENGRGNFPPRFSGLQFPNYSSELNVNALELDDSALYLCASSPSQGAYGYTFGSGTRLTVV.

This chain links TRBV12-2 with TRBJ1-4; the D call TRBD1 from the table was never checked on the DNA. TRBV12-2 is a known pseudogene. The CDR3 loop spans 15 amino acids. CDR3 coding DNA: TGTGCAAGTCGCTTGACAGGGGGCTTAGAAGAAAAACTGTTTTTT. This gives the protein CASRLTGGLEEKLFF.

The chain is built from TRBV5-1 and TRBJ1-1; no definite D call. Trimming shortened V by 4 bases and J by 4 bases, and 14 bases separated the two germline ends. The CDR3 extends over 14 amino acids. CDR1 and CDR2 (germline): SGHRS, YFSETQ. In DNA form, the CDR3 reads TGCGCCAGCAGCCTCGACTTGGGTGGCACTGAAGCTTTCTTT. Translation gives CASSLDLGGTEAFF. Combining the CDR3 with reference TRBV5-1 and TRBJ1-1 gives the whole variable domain KAGVTQTPRYLIKTRGQQVTLSCSPISGHRSVSWYQQTPGQGLQFLFEYFSETQRNKGNFPGRFSGRQFSNSRSEMNVSTLELGDSALYLCASSLDLGGTEAFFGQGTRLTVV.

The CDR3: CASSLRAYGQGPVEQYF. The CDR3 region has the DNA TGTGCCAGCAGTTTACGTGCTTACGGACAAGGGCCTGTCGAGCAGTACTTC. The chain combines TRBV28 with TRBJ2-7; D is possibly TRBD1 (5 bases). Germline V CDR1 and CDR2: MDHEN, SYDVKM. V dropped 2 bases and J dropped 6 bases, with 23 bases sitting between them. This CDR3 contains 17 residues.